This TCR beta chain was sequenced in a study of beta chain features in type 1 diabetes. Study as a whole: No patient-donor differences in age, gender, total cells or subset yield. Study-wide results and caveats: Fewer insertions but more deletions were seen at VDJ junctions in type 1 diabetes patients.

The CDR3 has 13 amino acids. V shed 2 bases and J 4 bases; nucleotides not matched to a gene: 0. Germline-derived CDR1 and CDR2 are SGDLS and YYNGEE. Every isolated RNA sample was fully reverse transcribed, so sequencing captured expressed TCRB transcripts. Data came from immunoSEQ multiplex PCR; TCRdb stores just in-frame clones and leaves some out. In the table there are 970,000 or so clones, 17% of which are singletons. Of note for this clone: The antigen is undetermined. Other DNA sequences within the sample encode an identical CDR3.

The sequence was collected from a young woman in good health. The sample was naive CD4+ T cells from blood. The J gene is TRBJ2-1, the V gene TRBV9; 7 positions match TRBD1. The CDR3 DNA follows: TGTGCCAGCAGCGTGGGACAGTACAATGAGCAGTTCTTC. Translated, it gives CASSVGQYNEQFF.